The 2 T cell receptor beta chains given below trace back to one sample, sequenced in a study of blood T cell repertoires in COVID-19. Libraries were prepared by immunoSEQ multiplex PCR; TCRdb keeps only in-frame clonotypes and omits some of them. The table has 140,000 to 150,000 clones, 87% seen once. The sequencing input was PBMCs or T cells enriched from blood (not recorded which). These receptors were taken from a woman in her forties who had been exposed to COVID-19.

The V gene is TRBV6-5, the J gene TRBJ2-7; 7 bases fit TRBD2. This CDR3 region has 14 residues. CDR1 and CDR2 from the germline V gene are MNHEY and SVGAGI. Unmatched junction bases numbered 9, after V lost 5 bases and J lost 5 bases. CDR3 protein: CASSNRRETHEQYF. DNA of the CDR3: TGTGCCAGCAGTAATAGGCGGGAGACCCACGAGCAGTACTTC.

The chain recombines TRBV29-1 with TRBJ2-1, with TRBD2 matching 8 bases. Germline loops: CDR1 SQVTM, CDR2 ANQGSEA. J was trimmed by 8 bases and V by 2 bases; bases with no gene match: 2. The CDR3 length is 12 residues. CDR3 in DNA: TGCAGCGTTGAACCGGGAGGGGATGAGCAGTTCTTC. Protein sequence: CSVEPGGDEQFF.